The entry below gives a single T cell receptor beta chain sequence along with its context. Its specificity is not known. These data are taken from a study of CD8 T cells in ankylosing spondylitis. General study results and limits: Blood of patients with ankylosing spondylitis appeared to be characterized by a TCR beta motif of several highly homologous variants.

TCRdb analysed the 5' RACE reads with MiXCR anew, one entry per CDR3 protein. The sample includes about 800,000 distinct CDR3 sequences, approximately 12% of them seen just once. The clonotype was recovered from a male donor with ankylosing spondylitis. Material: blood, either unsorted or a sorted T cell fraction (not recorded which).

CDR3 in amino acids: CSVGTSGRLSTDTQYF. CDR3 in DNA: TGCAGTGTGGGGACTAGCGGGAGGCTTAGCACAGATACGCAGTATTTT. The V call is TRBV20-1, the J call TRBJ2-3, with 15 bases that match TRBD2. The germline V gene encodes CDR1 DFQATT and CDR2 SNEGSKA (reference sequence). The CDR3 is 16 residues long. After removal of 7 bases from V and 0 bases from J, the junction contained 5 bases not matched to a gene.